This record looks at one TCR beta chain sequence and its context. Its antigen is undetermined. Measured with immunoSEQ multiplex PCR; TCRdb has only the in-frame clones, and not every one. The sample yields roughly 10,000 clones, over 60% seen once. The data were taken from a study of tumor-infiltrating lymphocytes in localized non-small cell lung cancer. Study information: Several tumor histologies, both smoking statuses, and some post-neoadjuvant chemotherapy samples were included.

Regarding the study as a whole: Higher tumor T cell infiltration than in uninvolved lung was supported by TCRbeta sequencing.

V shed 4 bases and J shed 6 bases, with 13 bases lying between them. CDR1 is SGDLS and CDR2 is YYNGEE in the germline V gene. The CDR3 is made up of 13 amino acids. This TCR came from a human donor with non-small cell lung cancer. Sequencing was carried out using lung tumor tissue. The chain links TRBV9 to TRBJ1-2; a weak D match, TRBD1 (5 bases). The CDR3 DNA is TGTGCCAGCAGCTCCGGGGGGGTTAATGGCTACACCTTC. Translation gives CASSSGGVNGYTF.